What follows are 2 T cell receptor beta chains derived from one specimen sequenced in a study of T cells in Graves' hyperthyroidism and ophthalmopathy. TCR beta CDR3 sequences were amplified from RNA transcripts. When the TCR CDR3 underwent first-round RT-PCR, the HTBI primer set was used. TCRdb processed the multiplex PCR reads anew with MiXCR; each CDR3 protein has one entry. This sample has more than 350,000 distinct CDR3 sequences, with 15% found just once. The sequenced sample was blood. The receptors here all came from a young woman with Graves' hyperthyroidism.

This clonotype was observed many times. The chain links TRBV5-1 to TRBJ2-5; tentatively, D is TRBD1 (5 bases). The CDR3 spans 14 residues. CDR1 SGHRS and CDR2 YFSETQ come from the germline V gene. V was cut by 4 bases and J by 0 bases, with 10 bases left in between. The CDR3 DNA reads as TGCGCCAGCAGCGTGCAGGACAACCAAGAGACCCAGTACTTC. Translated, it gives CASSVQDNQETQYF.

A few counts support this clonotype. CDR3: CASSDGRENQPQHF. The CDR3, as DNA: TGCGCCAGCAGTGATGGCAGGGAGAATCAGCCCCAGCATTTT. This chain links TRBV10-2 with TRBJ1-5; tentative D call: TRBD1 (5 bases). Trimming shortened V by 3 bases and J by 4 bases, and 10 bases separated the two germline ends. The CDR3 covers 14 residues. Germline CDR1 and CDR2: WSHSY and SAAADI.